This T cell receptor (beta chain) was profiled in a study of cytomegalovirus exposure and HLA in healthy donors. About the research overall: Unique TCRs from HLA-typed donors, approximately 80 million of them, were held in an early data release.

Study results and limitations: It was 164 TCR beta chains that were listed as cytomegalovirus-associated. Accurate prediction of most subjects' HLA-A and HLA-B alleles from TCR beta sequences was reported.

As for this clone: Its antigen is undetermined.

It was with 60 Vbeta and 13 Jbeta primers that the PCR ran. Data came from immunoSEQ multiplex PCR; TCRdb stores just in-frame clones and leaves some out. The sample includes roughly 66,000 clones, approximately 78% of them seen just once. The CDR3 runs 13 residues. Germline CDR1 and CDR2: MNHNY and SVGAGI (reference sequence). V lost 7 bases and J lost 7; bases outside the gene matches: 9. The chain recombines TRBV6-6 with TRBJ2-7, with 8 nucleotides matching TRBD2. Source material: PBMCs. The source of this sequence is a man younger than 35 in good health and CMV-seropositive. CDR3 loop: CASTQTSGHEQYF. CDR3 coding DNA: TGTGCCAGCACCCAAACTAGCGGCCATGAGCAGTACTTC.